A selection of T cell receptor beta chains follows, all from one sample in a study of cytomegalovirus exposure and HLA in healthy donors. Repertoires were generated with immunoSEQ multiplex PCR, while TCRdb's copy carries only in-frame clones and drops some. The repertoire holds under 200,000 clones, with around 85% as singletons. Sequencing was performed on PBMCs. The receptors come from a young man in good health and CMV-seropositive. CDR3s include the opening cysteine and the closing phenylalanine or tryptophan. The D gene is left open where the match is weak. Clone size appears in some rows only: once, few, many, or a class for an expanded clone.

V gene: TRBV27
clone size: .
J gene: TRBJ2-7
D gene: TRBD1
CDR3 protein: CASGWNRGYEQYF
CDR3 DNA: TGTGCCAGCGGGTGGAACAGGGGATACGAGCAGTACTTC

V gene: TRBV6-4
clone size: .
J gene: TRBJ1-5
D gene: .
CDR3 protein: CASSPEGWQPQHF
CDR3 DNA: TGTGCCAGCAGTCCTGAGGGATGGCAGCCCCAGCATTTT

V gene: TRBV19
clone size: .
J gene: TRBJ2-7
D gene: .
CDR3 protein: CASSSQRGLKSYEQYF
CDR3 DNA: TGTGCCAGTAGCTCCCAGAGGGGACTGAAATCCTACGAGCAGTACTTC

V gene: TRBV7-2
clone size: few
J gene: TRBJ1-5
D gene: .
CDR3 protein: CASSLSSSQPQHF
CDR3 DNA: TGTGCCAGCAGCTTAAGTTCCAGTCAGCCCCAGCATTTT

V gene: TRBV15
clone size: .
J gene: TRBJ2-7
D gene: .
CDR3 protein: CATSEDRYYEQYF
CDR3 DNA: TGTGCCACCAGCGAGGACAGATACTACGAGCAGTACTTC

V gene: TRBV2
clone size: once
J gene: TRBJ2-5
D gene: TRBD2
CDR3 protein: CARKTSMETQYF
CDR3 DNA: TGTGCCAGGAAGACTAGCATGGAGACCCAGTACTTC

V gene: TRBV7-2
clone size: .
J gene: TRBJ2-3
D gene: TRBD2
CDR3 protein: CASSGGRGGLDTQYF
CDR3 DNA: TGTGCCAGCAGCGGAGGGCGGGGGGGCCTGGATACGCAGTATTTT

V gene: TRBV12-5
clone size: .
J gene: TRBJ1-2
D gene: .
CDR3 protein: CASGRDGFDYGYTF
CDR3 DNA: TGTGCTAGTGGCCGCGACGGGTTTGACTATGGCTACACCTTC

V gene: TRBV4-3
clone size: .
J gene: TRBJ1-2
D gene: .
CDR3 protein: CASSQDFTLSLGYTF
CDR3 DNA: TGCGCCAGCAGCCAAGATTTTACTCTCTCTCTTGGCTACACCTTC

V gene: TRBV5-1
clone size: .
J gene: TRBJ1-5
D gene: TRBD1
CDR3 protein: CASSLGLGQGDQPQHF
CDR3 DNA: TGCGCCAGCAGCTTGGGGTTGGGACAGGGGGATCAGCCCCAGCATTTT